One sample yielded the 18 T cell receptor beta chains listed below, sequenced in a study of Graves' ophthalmopathy and Graves' hyperthyroidism. As the template, RNA transcripts were used to amplify TCR beta CDR3 regions. The workflow started with a first-round RT-PCR run with HTBI primers and then moved on to a second-round multiplex PCR. TCRdb redid the calling of the multiplex PCR reads with MiXCR, one entry per CDR3 protein. The sample records roughly 160,000 distinct CDR3 sequences, 30% to 45% being singletons. Sequenced material: peripheral blood. The receptors shown here come from a woman aged 40 to 50 with Graves' ophthalmopathy.

The genes are TRBV6-1 and TRBJ1-3; 7 bases fit TRBD1. V was clipped by 5 bases and J by 0 bases; unmatched bases: 4. Germline-derived CDR1 and CDR2 are MNHNS and SASEGT. The CDR3 is 15 residues long. CDR3 residues: CASSRTGSSGNTIYF. CDR3 DNA sequence: TGTGCCAGCAGTCGGACAGGCAGCTCTGGAAACACCATATATTTT.

This clonotype appeared once. The chain uses TRBV7-2 and TRBJ1-1, with a possible D match to TRBD1 (6 bases). This CDR3 region has 15 residues. V lost 5 bases and J lost 1, with 14 bases in between. Germline assignment: CDR1 SGHTA and CDR2 FQGNSA. CDR3: CASSLGQPWNTEAFF. In DNA, the CDR3 is TGTGCCAGCAGCCTTGGACAGCCTTGGAACACTGAAGCTTTCTTT. Supplemented by reference TRBV7-2 and TRBJ1-1, the full variable domain reads GAGVSQSPSNKVTEKGKDVELRCDPISGHTALYWYRQSLGQGLEFLIYFQGNSAPDKSGLPSDRFSAERTGGSVSTLTIQRTQQEDSAVYLCASSLGQPWNTEAFFGQGTRLTVV.

This clonotype was seen ten or more times. The chain employs TRBV3-1 and TRBJ1-2; D not resolved. V lost 0 bases, J lost 8 bases, and 13 bases lay in between. The CDR3 is 14 amino acids. The germline gives CDR1 LGHDT, CDR2 YNNKEL (reference sequence). This CDR3 reads CASSQDQVLRGYTF. CDR3 coding DNA: TGTGCCAGCAGCCAAGATCAGGTCCTGCGGGGCTACACCTTC.

V gene TRBV4-1 combines with J gene TRBJ2-5; D tentatively reads TRBD1 or TRBD2 (6 bases each). Germline CDR1 reads MGHRA; CDR2 reads YSYEKL. The CDR3 runs 14 residues. V was cut by 0 bases and J by 6 bases, with 11 bases left in between. For the CDR3, the DNA is TGCGCCAGCAGCCAAGAAGGAGGGGGGAAGACCCAGTACTTC. Its protein product is CASSQEGGGKTQYF.

The chain uses TRBV19 and TRBJ1-1; D is unclear. CDR1 and CDR2 from the germline V gene are LNHDA and SQIVND (reference sequence). The CDR3 is 16 residues long. Trimming took 3 bases from V and 1 from J, leaving 15 bases between them. CDR3 loop: CASSILAAFKNTEAFF. The CDR3 region has the DNA TGTGCCAGTAGTATCCTAGCCGCCTTTAAGAACACTGAAGCTTTCTTT.

The chain links TRBV19 to TRBJ1-6; D unclear. CDR1 is LNHDA, CDR2 SQIVND, per germline (reference sequence). The V end was cut by 6 bases, the J end by 8 bases, with 11 bases between. The CDR3 is 13 residues long. CDR3 protein: CASSDEGYSPLHF. In nucleotides, the CDR3 is TGTGCCAGTAGCGATGAGGGCTATTCACCCCTCCACTTT. The full variable domain, with the rest looked up from reference TRBV19 and TRBJ1-6, is DGGITQSPKYLFRKEGQNVTLSCEQNLNHDAMYWYRQDPGQGLRLIYYSQIVNDFQKGDIAEGYSVSREKKESFPLTVTSAQKNPTAFYLCASSDEGYSPLHFGNGTRLTVT.

The chain joins TRBV6-1 to TRBJ2-7; TRBD2 matches at 11 bases. Germline V lookup: CDR1 MNHNS, CDR2 SASEGT. The CDR3 has 16 amino acids. Losses at the gene ends were 5 bases for V and 1 base for J; bases not matched to a gene: 7. CDR3 protein: CASSTPRTSGSYEQYF. The CDR3 DNA reads TGTGCCAGCAGTACCCCCCGGACTAGCGGGTCCTACGAGCAGTACTTC.

The V and J genes are TRBV6-1 and TRBJ2-5, with TRBD2 identical over 8 bases. Germline V gene data show CDR1 as MNHNS and CDR2 as SASEGT. The CDR3 sequence is 16 residues long. With 2 bases clipped from V and 4 bases from J, the junction kept 9 bases outside the gene matches. CDR3 nucleotides: TGTGCCAGCAGTGAAATTGGGCTAGCGGGTTTAGAGACCCAGTACTTC. Translated, it gives CASSEIGLAGLETQYF.

This clonotype was counted a few times. The chain couples TRBV18 to TRBJ2-6; no firm D call. Looked up from germline, CDR1 is KGHSH and CDR2 is LQKENI. CDR3 length equals 16 residues. The V end lost 1 base, the J end lost 0 bases, and 7 bases lay between the germline ends. DNA for the CDR3: TGTGCCAGCTCACCACTGCGGAGCTCTGGGGCCAACGTCCTGACTTTC. This translates into CASSPLRSSGANVLTF.

This clonotype was recorded many times. The V gene is TRBV10-3, the J gene TRBJ2-5, with a possible D match to TRBD1 (6 bases). The V end was cut by 3 bases, the J end by 2 bases, with 10 bases between. CDR1 and CDR2 from the germline V gene are ENHRY and SYGVKD. The CDR3 extends over 14 amino acids. The CDR3 sequence: CAISERGLQETQYF. In DNA, the CDR3 is TGTGCCATCAGTGAAAGGGGGTTACAAGAGACCCAGTACTTC.

This clonotype was detected ten times or more. This sequence joins TRBV7-9 and TRBJ1-1; D remains ambiguous. CDR3 length: 13 residues. Germline-derived CDR1 and CDR2 are SEHNR and FQNEAQ (reference sequence). The V end lost 5 bases, the J end lost 2 bases, and 9 bases lay between the germline ends. In DNA form, the CDR3 reads TGTGCCAGCAGCCCTCCGACAAACACTGAAGCTTTCTTT. This translates into CASSPPTNTEAFF.

As concerns this clonotype: A junction boundary mismatches the germline segment, possibly from a read error. The chain combines TRBV7-7 with TRBJ2-7; the D gene is possibly TRBD2 (5 bases). Germline CDR1 reads SSHAT; CDR2 reads FNYEAQ (reference sequence). This CDR3 comprises 15 residues. This CDR3 is CASSLDLQRAYEQYF. In nucleotides, the CDR3 is TGTGCTAGCAGCTTAGATTTGCAGAGGGCCTACGAGCAGTACTTC.

In this sample, this clonotype turned up many times. The rearrangement uses TRBV5-1 and TRBJ1-5; 10 bases are shared with TRBD1. The trim removed 4 bases at V and 7 bases at J, leaving 5 bases unmatched. CDR1 is SGHRS, CDR2 YFSETQ, per germline. The CDR3 extends over 14 amino acids. The CDR3 coding sequence is TGCGCCAGCAGCGGCGGGACAGGGGACCAGCCCCAGCATTTT. The encoded protein is CASSGGTGDQPQHF.

The V and J genes are TRBV11-1 and TRBJ1-2; D is possibly TRBD1 (6 bases). The germline CDR1 and CDR2 sequences are SGHAT and FQDESV (reference sequence). The CDR3 length is 17 residues. V shed 2 bases and J shed 6 bases, with 22 bases lying between them. Here the CDR3 DNA reads TGTGCCAGCAGCTTACGCGGGACACCCTCGAGAGAGGATGGCTACACCTTC. Protein sequence: CASSLRGTPSREDGYTF.

The chain joins TRBV29-1 to TRBJ1-2, with 8 bases lining up with TRBD1. CDR1 and CDR2 (germline): SQVTM, ANQGSEA. This CDR3 has 14 residues. With V trimmed by 6 bases and J by 5 bases, 11 bases remained unmatched. The CDR3 DNA follows: TGCAGCGTGGGTGGACAGGGCGTATTGTATGGCTACACCTTC. This sequence encodes CSVGGQGVLYGYTF.

This clonotype was recorded many times. The chain employs TRBV2 and TRBJ1-1; maybe TRBD1 (5 bases). This CDR3 has 15 amino acids. Germline CDR1 SNHLY, CDR2 FYNNEI. Trimming removed 5 bases from V and 1 base from J, with 14 bases in between. CDR3 nucleotides: TGTGCCAGCAGTTCAGATTGGGGGGGGAACACTGAAGCTTTCTTT. Its protein is CASSSDWGGNTEAFF.

The chain is built from TRBV6-1 and TRBJ2-7; D possibly corresponds to TRBD2 (5 bases). Germline loops: CDR1 MNHNS, CDR2 SASEGT. CDR3 length: 13 amino acids. V shed 3 bases and J shed 2 bases, with 8 bases lying between them. The CDR3 DNA reads TGTGCCAGCAGTGATCGACTACCCTACGAGCAGTACTTC. Translated, it gives CASSDRLPYEQYF.

This chain joins TRBV12-3 or TRBV12-4 and TRBJ1-5, with 9 nucleotides matching TRBD1. The trim removed 5 bases at V and 4 bases at J, leaving 9 bases unmatched. The length of the CDR3 is 16 residues. CDR3 protein: CASSPGTGSHNQPQHF. The CDR3 coding sequence is TGTGCCAGCAGTCCGGGGACAGGGTCTCATAATCAGCCCCAGCATTTT.